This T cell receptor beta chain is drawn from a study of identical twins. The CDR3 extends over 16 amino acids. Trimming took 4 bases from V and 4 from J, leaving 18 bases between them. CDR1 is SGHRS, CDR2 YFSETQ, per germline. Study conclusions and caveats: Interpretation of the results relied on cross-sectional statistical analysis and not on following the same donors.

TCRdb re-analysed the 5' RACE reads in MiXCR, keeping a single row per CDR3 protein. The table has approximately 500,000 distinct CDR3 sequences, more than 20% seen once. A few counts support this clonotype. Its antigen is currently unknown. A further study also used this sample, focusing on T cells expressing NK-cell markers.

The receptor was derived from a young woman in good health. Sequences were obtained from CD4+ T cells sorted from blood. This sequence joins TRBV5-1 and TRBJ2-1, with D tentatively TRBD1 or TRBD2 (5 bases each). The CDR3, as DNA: TGCGCCAGCAGCCCCAGCAGGACGGGGCAATACAATGAGCAGTTCTTC. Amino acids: CASSPSRTGQYNEQFF. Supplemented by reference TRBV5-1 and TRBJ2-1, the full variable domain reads KAGVTQTPRYLIKTRGQQVTLSCSPISGHRSVSWYQQTPGQGLQFLFEYFSETQRNKGNFPGRFSGRQFSNSRSEMNVSTLELGDSALYLCASSPSRTGQYNEQFFGPGTRLTVL.